One sample yielded the 27 T cell receptor beta chains listed below, sequenced in a study of T cell responses to AZD1222 COVID-19 vaccine. Profiling relied on immunoSEQ multiplex PCR, and the TCRdb table lists in-frame clones only, not all of them. The profile covers about 150,000 clones, with 90% appearing a single time and approximately 17% taken by the ten largest. The sample in question was peripheral blood, obtained on day 0 of AZD1222 vaccination. These receptors were taken from an adult in good health.

CDR3 region: CASSLADENEQFF. CDR3 nucleotides: TGTGCCAGCAGCTTGGCGGATGAGAATGAGCAGTTCTTC. The chain recombines TRBV5-5 with TRBJ2-1; D remains unclear. This CDR3 region has 13 residues. Germline assignment: CDR1 SGHKS and CDR2 YYEKEE (reference sequence). V lost 0 bases, J lost 7 bases, and 8 bases lay in between.

This clone has only one observation. This chain uses TRBV21-1 with TRBJ2-5; TRBD2, as called in the table, went unchecked against the DNA. TRBV21-1 represents a pseudogene. The CDR3 is made up of 18 amino acids. CDR3 DNA: TGTGCCAGCAGTCGCAAAGAGGCTAGCGGGAGGAACCAAGAGACCCAGTACTTC. Translating gives CASSRKEASGRNQETQYF.

The CDR3 reads CASNRGRVFHEQYF. In DNA form, the CDR3 reads TGTGCCAGCAACAGAGGGAGGGTGTTCCACGAGCAGTACTTC. The rearrangement links TRBV21-1 to TRBJ2-7; TRBD2 is the table's D call and was not checked against the DNA. TRBV21-1 constitutes a pseudogene. CDR3 length equals 14 residues.

This chain uses TRBV6-6 with TRBJ1-1, with D possibly TRBD1 on 5 matching bases. This CDR3 is 16 amino acids long. Trimming stripped 6 bases from V and 2 bases from J, with 19 bases between. Germline CDR1 reads MNHNY; CDR2 reads SVGAGI (reference sequence). Here the CDR3 reads CASSQPPTAANTEAFF. DNA of the CDR3: TGTGCCAGCAGCCAACCCCCGACAGCGGCAAACACTGAAGCTTTCTTT.

This chain links TRBV27 with TRBJ2-3, with 8 positions matching TRBD2. From germline, CDR1 is MNHEY and CDR2 SMNVEV (reference sequence). V was clipped by 0 bases and J by 1 base; unmatched bases: 3. This CDR3 region has 16 residues. CDR3 bases: TGTGCCAGCAGTTTATCGACGCGGGGGGGCACAGATACGCAGTATTTT. This sequence encodes CASSLSTRGGTDTQYF.

V is TRBV19 and J is TRBJ1-2; 7 bases map to TRBD1. The germline gives CDR1 LNHDA, CDR2 SQIVND (reference sequence). The CDR3 length is 17 residues. V dropped 0 bases and J dropped 3; count of bases not matched to a gene: 10. CDR3 protein: CASSIDPLTGKDYGYTF. DNA for the CDR3: TGTGCCAGTAGTATAGACCCCTTGACAGGGAAGGACTATGGCTACACCTTC.

This clone is a singleton in its sample. This chain connects TRBV5-8 to TRBJ1-5; 9 bases align to TRBD1. Trimming removed 0 bases from V and 5 bases from J; junction bases left unmatched: 6. CDR3 length equals 16 residues. Germline V gene lookup returns CDR1 SGHTS and CDR2 YDEGEE. CDR3 sequence: CASSLVLDRGDQPQHF. The CDR3 nucleotides read TGTGCCAGCAGCTTGGTATTGGACAGGGGCGATCAGCCCCAGCATTTT.

This chain connects TRBV9 to TRBJ2-7; 9 bases are shared with TRBD1. V shed 3 bases and J 4 bases; nucleotides not matched to a gene: 2. CDR3 length: 13 amino acids. Germline-derived CDR1 and CDR2 are SGDLS and YYNGEE. The DNA of the CDR3 is TGTGCCAGCAGCGACGGACAGGGGTACGAGCAGTACTTC. Translating gives CASSDGQGYEQYF.

The chain has TRBV5-1 and TRBJ1-1; D remains unclear. Looked up from germline, CDR1 is SGHRS and CDR2 is YFSETQ. V lost 4 bases and J lost 1, with 11 bases in between. The CDR3 is 14 amino acids. CDR3 loop: CASSASEGNTEAFF. The DNA of the CDR3 is TGCGCCAGCAGCGCAAGTGAGGGGAACACTGAAGCTTTCTTT.

CDR3 in amino acids: CASSYSAGYGYTF. CDR3 DNA sequence: TGCGCCAGCAGCTATAGTGCCGGCTATGGCTACACCTTC. V gene TRBV5-1 combines with J gene TRBJ1-2; D gene ambiguous. CDR1 and CDR2 from the germline V gene are SGHRS and YFSETQ. The CDR3 spans 13 residues. V shed 3 bases and J shed 4 bases, with 10 bases lying between them.

The V gene is TRBV18, the J gene TRBJ1-3; a weak D match, TRBD1 (6 bases). The V end lost 2 bases, the J end lost 0 bases, and 11 bases lay between the germline ends. The CDR3 covers 16 residues. CDR1 KGHSH and CDR2 LQKENI come from the germline V gene. The CDR3 DNA is TGTGCCAGCTCACCAGGACAGCGAAACTCTGGAAACACCATATATTTT. Amino acids: CASSPGQRNSGNTIYF. The full variable domain, its missing parts supplied by reference TRBV18 and TRBJ1-3, is NAGVMQNPRHLVRRRGQEARLRCSPMKGHSHVYWYRQLPEEGLKFMVYLQKENIIDESGMPKERFSAEFPKEGPSILRIQQVVRGDSAAYFCASSPGQRNSGNTIYFGEGSWLTVV.

This chain connects TRBV5-6 to TRBJ1-2; tentatively, D is TRBD1 (6 bases). Per the germline V gene, CDR1 is SGHDT and CDR2 is YYEEEE. The V gene lost 3 bases and the J gene lost 3 bases, with 9 bases spanning the gap. The CDR3 has 13 amino acids. The CDR3 DNA reads as TGTGCCAGCAGCTCGACAGGTGACTATGGCTACACCTTC. Its translation: CASSSTGDYGYTF.

This sequence joins TRBV28 and TRBJ2-5; the D gene is possibly TRBD2 (5 bases). V lost 3 bases to trimming and J lost 7 bases, with 12 bases between them. In germline, CDR1 is MDHEN, CDR2 SYDVKM. The CDR3 is 13 amino acids. CDR3 sequence reads: CASSFAGRGTQYF. CDR3 DNA: TGTGCCAGCAGTTTCGCGGGTCGGGGGACCCAGTACTTC.

The J gene is TRBJ2-2, the V gene TRBV11-3; 9 nucleotides agree with TRBD2. Unmatched junction bases numbered 5, after V lost 2 bases and J lost 7 bases. The CDR3 is 15 amino acids. Germline lookup yields CDR1 SGHNT and CDR2 YENEEA. CDR3 in DNA: TGTGCCAGCAGCTTAATAGCGGGAGCCGTCGGGGAGCTGTTTTTT. It is translated as CASSLIAGAVGELFF.

The chain links TRBV7-8 to TRBJ1-4; D is perhaps TRBD1 (5 bases). CDR3 length: 16 residues. Per the germline V gene, CDR1 is SGHVS and CDR2 is FQNEAQ. Trimming took off 0 bases at V and 4 bases at J, with 12 bases between the two ends. The CDR3, as DNA: TGTGCCAGCAGCTTAGCAGGGGCAGGAGATAATGAAAAACTGTTTTTT. Protein sequence: CASSLAGAGDNEKLFF.

The CDR3 nucleotides are TGCAGCGTGGGACCCTACCGCAATCAGCCCCAGCATTTT. This codes for CSVGPYRNQPQHF. The J gene is TRBJ1-5, the V gene TRBV29-1, with D possibly matching TRBD1 (5 bases). V was shortened by 6 bases and J by 2 bases, with 11 bases between the two germline ends. Germline CDR1 is SQVTM and CDR2 is ANQGSEA. This CDR3 is 13 amino acids long.

Regarding this clone: Other DNA sequences in this sample translate to the same CDR3. The rearrangement uses TRBV19 and TRBJ1-1, with D possibly being TRBD1 (6 bases). Germline V gene lookup returns CDR1 LNHDA and CDR2 SQIVND (reference sequence). V shed 5 bases and J shed 0 bases, with 10 bases lying between them. The CDR3 length is 14 residues. The CDR3 DNA is TGTGCCAGTAGTGCCAGGGGACTGAACACTGAAGCTTTCTTT. This translates into CASSARGLNTEAFF.

The chain recombines TRBV6-5 with TRBJ1-1; D is ambiguous. In germline, CDR1 is MNHEY, CDR2 SVGAGI. Deletions cut 7 bases from V and 1 base from J, with 10 bases between. The CDR3 is 13 amino acids. The CDR3 DNA follows: TGTGCCAGCAAAAGCCAGCCGAACACTGAAGCTTTCTTT. It codes for CASKSQPNTEAFF.

The chain recombines TRBV2 with TRBJ1-5; a possible D gene is TRBD1 (5 bases). The CDR3 contains 14 residues. The V and J ends lost 3 bases and 2 bases respectively, with 8 bases between them. The germline V gene encodes CDR1 SNHLY and CDR2 FYNNEI. The CDR3, as DNA: TGTGCCAGCAGTGATGGGGCTCGCAATCAGCCCCAGCATTTT. Translation: CASSDGARNQPQHF.

The chain uses TRBV2 and TRBJ1-6; TRBD1 aligns across 7 bases. In germline, CDR1 is SNHLY, CDR2 FYNNEI. The CDR3 spans 16 residues. V gave up 0 bases and J gave up 6 bases; unmatched junction bases: 5. This CDR3 is CASSEASQGTNSPLHF. The CDR3 DNA sequence: TGTGCCAGCAGTGAAGCCTCACAGGGGACTAATTCACCCCTCCACTTT. Complete variable domain (other parts from reference TRBV2 and TRBJ1-6): EPEVTQTPSHQVTQMGQEVILRCVPISNHLYFYWYRQILGQKVEFLVSFYNNEISEKSEIFDDQFSVERPDGSNFTLKIRSTKLEDSAMYFCASSEASQGTNSPLHFGNGTRLTVT.

This clone was detected once. The rearrangement uses TRBV27 and TRBJ2-7, with D possibly TRBD1 on 6 matching bases. V was shortened by 8 bases and J by 4 bases, with 6 bases between the two germline ends. From germline, CDR1 is MNHEY and CDR2 SMNVEV (reference sequence). The CDR3 contains 10 residues. This chain's CDR3 is CASGQYEQYF. CDR3 nucleotide sequence: TGTGCCAGCGGACAGTACGAGCAGTACTTC.

The V gene is TRBV5-6, the J gene TRBJ1-6; 8 nucleotides align to TRBD1. The V segment lost 0 bases and the J segment 8 bases; nucleotides outside the gene matches: 4. In germline, CDR1 is SGHDT, CDR2 YYEEEE. The CDR3 runs to 15 residues. CDR3 bases: TGTGCCAGCAGCTTGGATGACAGGGGATATTCACCCCTCCACTTT. Protein sequence: CASSLDDRGYSPLHF.

The chain links TRBV19 to TRBJ1-5; the D is unclear. The germline V and J ends were trimmed by 7 bases and 3 bases, with 13 bases remaining between them. CDR1 is LNHDA, CDR2 SQIVND, per germline (reference sequence). This CDR3 contains 14 residues. CDR3 residues: CASTPESINQPQHF. CDR3 bases: TGTGCCAGTACCCCGGAGAGTATCAATCAGCCCCAGCATTTT. Together with reference TRBV19 and TRBJ1-5, the CDR3 gives the full variable domain: DGGITQSPKYLFRKEGQNVTLSCEQNLNHDAMYWYRQDPGQGLRLIYYSQIVNDFQKGDIAEGYSVSREKKESFPLTVTSAQKNPTAFYLCASTPESINQPQHFGDGTRLSIL.

The chain uses TRBV3-1 (or the pseudogene TRBV3-2) and TRBJ2-3; 7 positions agree with TRBD2. The ends lost 2 bases at V and 1 base at J; junction bases unmatched: 3. The germline gives CDR1 LGHDT, CDR2 YNNKEL (reference sequence). CDR3 size: 15 residues. The CDR3 here is CASSQFAGGTDTQYF. The CDR3 bases are TGTGCCAGCAGCCAATTCGCGGGAGGCACAGATACGCAGTATTTT.

V usage is TRBV11-3 and J usage is TRBJ2-1; 7 bases agree with TRBD2. V lost 5 bases, J lost 0 bases, and 10 bases stayed unmatched. CDR1 is SGHNT and CDR2 is YENEEA in the germline V gene. This CDR3 region has 17 residues. The CDR3 region is CASSRTGASGSYNEQFF. The CDR3 coding sequence is TGTGCCAGCAGCCGAACCGGGGCTAGCGGCTCCTACAATGAGCAGTTCTTC.

The V call is TRBV18, the J call TRBJ1-6; the D gene is possibly TRBD1 (5 bases). The CDR3 has 14 amino acids. CDR1 is KGHSH and CDR2 is LQKENI in the germline V gene. V lost 4 bases and J 5 bases, leaving 9 bases between the germline ends. DNA for the CDR3: TGTGCCAGCTCACTGGGACCCGATAATTCACCCCTCCACTTT. Translated, it gives CASSLGPDNSPLHF.

The chain has TRBV19 and TRBJ1-6; D might be TRBD1 (6 bases). Trimming took 3 bases from V and 9 from J, leaving 18 bases between them. This CDR3 is 16 amino acids long. Germline CDR1 and CDR2: LNHDA and SQIVND (reference sequence). The CDR3 region is CASSITAPGVGSPLHF. In DNA, the CDR3 is TGTGCCAGTAGTATTACAGCCCCAGGGGTGGGTTCACCCCTCCACTTT.